Below, 24 T cell receptor beta chains from the same sample are listed, as sequenced in a study of graft-versus-host responses after intestinal transplantation. Sequenced by immunoSEQ multiplex PCR; TCRdb stores in-frame clones only, minus some. The sample holds tens of thousands of clones, about nine tenths seen once. Their recognized antigens are unknown. This specimen was unstimulated CD4+ T cells sorted from spleen or lymph node cells, taken before transplant. Source of these receptors: a human donor who was the organ donor for an intestinal transplant.

The rearrangement uses TRBV7-2 and TRBJ2-7; 9 nucleotides agree with TRBD1. Unmatched junction bases numbered 17, after V lost 5 bases and J lost 3 bases. CDR3 length equals 18 residues. In germline, CDR1 is SGHTA, CDR2 FQGNSA. The CDR3 region has the DNA TGTGCCAGCAGCCTAATGGACAGGGGCTTTTTCGGTAACTACGAGCAGTACTTC. Protein product: CASSLMDRGFFGNYEQYF.

The rearrangement links TRBV6-4 to TRBJ1-6; unclear D gene. Germline CDR1 and CDR2: MRHNA and SNTAGT. The CDR3 runs to 18 residues. V lost 6 bases and J lost 5, with 23 bases in between. The CDR3 DNA follows: TGTGCCAGCAGCCCTGTTTACGGGTTGGGTCCCGATAATTCACCCCTCCACTTT. As protein: CASSPVYGLGPDNSPLHF.

The gene calls are TRBV7-2 and TRBJ1-2, with D perhaps matching TRBD1 (6 bases). Deletions cut 4 bases from V and 2 bases from J, with 8 bases between. The germline CDR1 and CDR2 sequences are SGHTA and FQGNSA. This CDR3 contains 13 residues. CDR3 sequence (DNA): TGTGCCAGCAGCTCGGGACAAAACTATGGCTACACCTTC. As protein: CASSSGQNYGYTF.

The chain carries TRBV6-1 and TRBJ2-2; weak D call: TRBD1 (6 bases). The CDR3 extends over 14 amino acids. Germline CDR1 is MNHNS and CDR2 is SASEGT. V was shortened by 6 bases and J by 6 bases, with 14 bases between the two germline ends. CDR3 DNA: TGTGCCAGCAGCCCCAGGGGCTGGCCCGGGGAGCTGTTTTTT. This translates into CASSPRGWPGELFF.

The chain uses TRBV30 and TRBJ1-2; tentatively, D is TRBD1 (6 bases). Per the germline V gene, CDR1 is GTSNPN and CDR2 is SVGIG (reference sequence). Deletions cut 1 base from V and 2 bases from J, with 8 bases between. The CDR3 extends over 13 amino acids. Here the CDR3 DNA reads TGTGCCTGGAGTGACAGGGCCAACTATGGCTACACCTTC. Translating it yields CAWSDRANYGYTF. Full variable domain (missing parts from reference TRBV30 and TRBJ1-2): SQTIHQWPATLVQPVGSPLSLECTVEGTSNPNLYWYRQAAGRGLQLLFYSVGIGQISSEVPQNLSASRPQDRQFILSSKKLLLSDSGFYLCAWSDRANYGYTFGSGTRLTVV.

CDR3 loop: CASSPWDRGVGETQYF. CDR3 DNA sequence: TGTGCCAGCAGCCCCTGGGACAGGGGGGTGGGGGAGACCCAGTACTTC. This chain joins TRBV7-6 and TRBJ2-5; 11 positions agree with TRBD1. Trimming removed 5 bases from V and 5 bases from J; junction bases left unmatched: 10. This CDR3 has 16 amino acids. In germline, CDR1 is SGHVS, CDR2 FNYEAQ.

The chain joins TRBV4-1 to TRBJ2-6; D is ambiguous. The germline V gene has CDR1 MGHRA and CDR2 YSYEKL. The CDR3 covers 17 residues. Trimming left V 0 bases short and J 0 bases short, with 9 bases between. The CDR3, as DNA: TGCGCCAGCAGCCAAGATTTCAGCCTCTCTGGGGCCAACGTCCTGACTTTC. It encodes CASSQDFSLSGANVLTF.

The CDR3 DNA follows: TGTGCCATCGCAGCGGGGCAGGACAATGAGCAGTTCTTC. Protein sequence: CAIAAGQDNEQFF. The chain carries TRBV10-3 and TRBJ2-1, with TRBD2 matching 7 bases. V lost 8 bases to trimming and J lost 5 bases; unmatched junction nucleotides: 6. This CDR3 is built from 13 residues. CDR1 and CDR2 (germline): ENHRY, SYGVKD.

Turning to this clone: The junction shows a germline mismatch at one end, possibly a read error. The chain uses TRBV7-7 and TRBJ2-1; perhaps TRBD2 as D (5 bases). This CDR3 has 15 residues. Germline loops: CDR1 SSHAT, CDR2 FNYEAQ (reference sequence). CDR3 nucleotides: TGTGCTAGCAGCGAGGGCGGATACTCCTACAATGAGCAGTTCTTC. It codes for CASSEGGYSYNEQFF.

The V gene is TRBV19, the J gene TRBJ1-1, with a weak D call TRBD1 (6 bases). The germline gives CDR1 LNHDA, CDR2 SQIVND (reference sequence). Trimming removed 8 bases at V and 3 bases at J, with 13 bases between. The CDR3 contains 13 residues. CDR3 in amino acids: CASVPGQYTEAFF. In DNA form, the CDR3 reads TGTGCCAGTGTTCCCGGACAGTACACTGAAGCTTTCTTT.

The chain employs TRBV18 and TRBJ2-3, with 9 nucleotides matching TRBD2. J was trimmed by 1 base and V by 2 bases; bases with no gene match: 1. In germline, CDR1 is KGHSH, CDR2 LQKENI. The CDR3 covers 15 residues. This CDR3 reads CASSPRTSGTDTQYF. CDR3 bases: TGTGCCAGCTCACCAAGGACTAGCGGCACAGATACGCAGTATTTT.

The rearrangement uses TRBV9 and TRBJ2-7; 10 positions match TRBD2. Trimming at V came to 0 bases and at J to 5 bases, leaving 5 bases not matched to a gene. Germline values: CDR1 SGDLS, CDR2 YYNGEE. CDR3 length: 15 amino acids. Here the CDR3 reads CASSVGASGSNEQYF. The CDR3 DNA reads TGTGCCAGCAGCGTAGGGGCTAGCGGGAGCAACGAGCAGTACTTC.

The CDR3 DNA reads TGTGCCAGCAGCTTACTAGCGGGAGCCACCGGGGAGCTGTTTTTT. This translates into CASSLLAGATGELFF. The V gene is TRBV7-2, the J gene TRBJ2-2; TRBD2 matches at 10 bases. CDR1 and CDR2 (germline): SGHTA, FQGNSA. Germline trimming cut 2 bases from V and 4 bases from J; bases unmatched to any gene: 1. The CDR3 has 15 residues.

V gene TRBV30 combines with J gene TRBJ2-1; no clear D. CDR3 size: 15 residues. From germline, CDR1 is GTSNPN and CDR2 SVGIG (reference sequence). V gave up 2 bases and J gave up 1 base, with 12 bases separating them. The CDR3 loop is CAWSTPGRSYNEQFF. CDR3 coding DNA: TGTGCCTGGAGTACCCCCGGTCGATCCTACAATGAGCAGTTCTTC.

V is TRBV18 and J is TRBJ1-1; 7 positions match TRBD1. This CDR3 is 14 amino acids long. From germline, CDR1 is KGHSH and CDR2 LQKENI. The trim removed 1 base at V and 7 bases at J, leaving 6 bases unmatched. CDR3 coding DNA: TGTGCCAGCTCACCACTGGCAGGGGGTTTTGAAGCTTTCTTT. Encoded protein: CASSPLAGGFEAFF.

CDR3 sequence reads: CASSLGGQLNEKLFF. CDR3 nucleotide sequence: TGTGCCAGCAGCTTAGGGGGACAGTTAAATGAAAAACTGTTTTTT. This chain uses TRBV7-6 with TRBJ1-4; 7 bases line up with TRBD1. The CDR3 extends over 15 amino acids. V shed 1 base, J shed 5 bases, and the junction held 4 bases outside the gene matches. Germline V gene lookup returns CDR1 SGHVS and CDR2 FNYEAQ.

This clone showed up just a few times. CDR3 loop: CASRQAYEQYF. The CDR3 nucleotides are TGTGCCAGCAGACAGGCCTACGAGCAGTACTTC. V usage is TRBV2 and J usage is TRBJ2-7; D is possibly TRBD1 (5 bases). The CDR3 extends over 11 amino acids. CDR1 and CDR2 from the germline V gene are SNHLY and FYNNEI. V shed 6 bases and J shed 2 bases, with 5 bases lying between them.

The chain links TRBV7-3 to TRBJ2-3, with unresolved D. This CDR3 is 12 amino acids long. V lost 2 bases to trimming and J lost 4 bases, with 4 bases between them. Looked up from germline, CDR1 is SGHTA and CDR2 is FQGTGA. CDR3: CASSLPPDTQYF. The CDR3 DNA is TGTGCCAGCAGCTTACCCCCAGATACGCAGTATTTT.

The chain has TRBV19 and TRBJ1-1, with D possibly TRBD1 on 6 matching bases. The CDR3 is made up of 13 amino acids. Germline V lookup: CDR1 LNHDA, CDR2 SQIVND (reference sequence). Trimming stripped 1 base from V and 4 bases from J, with 7 bases between. The CDR3 sequence is CASSIARGTEAFF. The CDR3 DNA follows: TGTGCCAGTAGTATAGCCAGGGGCACTGAAGCTTTCTTT.

This chain uses TRBV7-3 with TRBJ2-1, with 11 bases identical to TRBD2. CDR3 length equals 17 residues. CDR1 and CDR2 (germline): SGHTA, FQGTGA. J was trimmed by 2 bases and V by 0 bases; bases with no gene match: 3. CDR3 residues: CASSLTNSGRAYNEQFF. In DNA form, the CDR3 reads TGTGCCAGCAGCTTAACGAATAGCGGGAGGGCCTACAATGAGCAGTTCTTC. Complete variable domain (other parts from reference TRBV7-3 and TRBJ2-1): GAGVSQTPSNKVTEKGKYVELRCDPISGHTALYWYRQSLGQGPEFLIYFQGTGAADDSGLPNDRFFAVRPEGSVSTLKIQRTERGDSAVYLCASSLTNSGRAYNEQFFGPGTRLTVL.

The gene calls are TRBV25-1 and TRBJ2-7; TRBD1 agrees at 8 bases. Trimming at V came to 2 bases and at J to 3 bases, leaving 3 bases not matched to a gene. The CDR3 contains 14 residues. Germline V lookup: CDR1 MGHDK, CDR2 SYGVNS. Here the CDR3 reads CASSEGDRFYEQYF. The CDR3 nucleotides are TGTGCCAGCAGTGAAGGGGACAGGTTCTACGAGCAGTACTTC.

The rearrangement joins TRBV7-3 to TRBJ2-2; no definite D call. Germline-derived CDR1 and CDR2 are SGHTA and FQGTGA. CDR3 length equals 17 residues. The germline V and J ends were trimmed by 2 bases and 4 bases, with 17 bases remaining between them. CDR3 region: CASSLVGVGWTTGELFF. The CDR3 coding sequence is TGTGCCAGCAGCTTAGTAGGTGTGGGGTGGACCACCGGGGAGCTGTTTTTT.

V usage is TRBV5-6 and J usage is TRBJ2-3; 8 bases are shared with TRBD2. V lost 4 bases to trimming and J lost 0 bases; unmatched junction nucleotides: 4. The CDR3 has 15 residues. Germline V gives CDR1 SGHDT, CDR2 YYEEEE. In nucleotides, the CDR3 is TGTGCCAGCAGCCCGTGGACTAGCAGCACAGATACGCAGTATTTT. It is translated as CASSPWTSSTDTQYF.

This chain connects TRBV7-9 to TRBJ1-1, with D possibly matching TRBD1 (6 bases). The CDR3 is made up of 16 amino acids. Germline V gene lookup returns CDR1 SEHNR and CDR2 FQNEAQ (reference sequence). V lost 3 bases to trimming and J lost 0 bases, with 14 bases between them. The CDR3 DNA sequence: TGTGCCAGCAGCTTGGTCCCAGGGGCTTTGAACACTGAAGCTTTCTTT. It translates to CASSLVPGALNTEAFF.